This TCR beta chain was sequenced for a study of CD8 T cells in ankylosing spondylitis. General study results and limits: There was a TCR beta motif, made of several highly homologous variants, that appeared characteristic of ankylosing spondylitis blood.

TCRdb itself ran the 5' RACE reads through MiXCR, one entry per CDR3 protein. Of about 140,000 distinct CDR3 sequences in the sample, 7% to 9% are singletons; the top ten hold about 7.3%. The table lists this clonotype with many counts. Its specificity is not known. V lost 5 bases to trimming and J lost 7 bases; unmatched junction nucleotides: 4. The CDR3 is 11 residues long. Germline CDR1 and CDR2: DFQATT and SNEGSKA (reference sequence). The rearrangement uses TRBV20-1 and TRBJ1-2; 7 positions match TRBD1. This TCR was sampled from a male donor with ankylosing spondylitis. Sequenced: synovial fluid, either unsorted or a sorted T cell fraction (not recorded which). In nucleotides, the CDR3 is TGCAGTGCTGAGGGGGCATCTGGCTACACCTTC. Its translation: CSAEGASGYTF.